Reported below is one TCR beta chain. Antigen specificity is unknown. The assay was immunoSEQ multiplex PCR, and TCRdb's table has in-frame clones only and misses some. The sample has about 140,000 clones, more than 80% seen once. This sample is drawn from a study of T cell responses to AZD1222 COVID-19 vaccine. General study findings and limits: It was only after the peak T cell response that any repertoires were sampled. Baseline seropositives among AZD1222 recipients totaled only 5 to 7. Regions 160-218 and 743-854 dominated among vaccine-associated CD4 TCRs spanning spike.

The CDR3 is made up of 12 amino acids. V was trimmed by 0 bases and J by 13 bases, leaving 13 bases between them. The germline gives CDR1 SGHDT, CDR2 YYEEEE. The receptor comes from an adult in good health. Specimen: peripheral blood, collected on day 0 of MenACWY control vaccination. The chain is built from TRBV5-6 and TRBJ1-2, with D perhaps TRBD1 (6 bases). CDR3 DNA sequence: TGTGCCAGCAGCTTGGAGCAGGGGATTTCCACCTTC. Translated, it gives CASSLEQGISTF.